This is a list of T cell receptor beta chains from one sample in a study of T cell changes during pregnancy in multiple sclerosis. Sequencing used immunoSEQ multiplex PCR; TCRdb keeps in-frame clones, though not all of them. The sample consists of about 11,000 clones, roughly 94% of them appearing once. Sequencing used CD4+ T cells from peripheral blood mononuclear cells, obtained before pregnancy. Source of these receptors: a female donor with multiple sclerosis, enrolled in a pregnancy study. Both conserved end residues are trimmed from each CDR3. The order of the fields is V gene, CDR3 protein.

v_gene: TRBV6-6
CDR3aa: ASGGGISGANVLT

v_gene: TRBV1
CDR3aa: TSSQEGTSGGFPTHDEQF

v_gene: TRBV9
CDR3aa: ASSVSGTQSSYEQY

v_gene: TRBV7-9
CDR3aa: ASSLELAWYEQY

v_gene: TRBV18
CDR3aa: ATAKGQGDGSGYT

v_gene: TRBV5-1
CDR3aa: ASSQQRGAGTDTQY

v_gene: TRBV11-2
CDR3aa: ASLPPGAYEQY

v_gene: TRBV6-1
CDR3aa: ASRTGTGVNTIY

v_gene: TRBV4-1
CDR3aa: ASSQPTSGGARDTQY

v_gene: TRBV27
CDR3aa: ASSSAGIPKPTDTQY

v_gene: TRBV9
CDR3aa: ASSVGAGGNTGELF

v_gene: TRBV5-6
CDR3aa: ASSPRASGGEQF

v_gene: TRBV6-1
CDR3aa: ASSEDRGQPQH

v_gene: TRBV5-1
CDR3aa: ASSLASGGGGIKTQY